The 12 T cell receptor beta chains listed next were all sequenced from one sample in a study of control samples from healthy donors and cancer patients. Here immunoSEQ multiplex PCR was the method, and the copy in TCRdb shows in-frame clones only, minus some. The sample shows 70,000 or so clones, over 70% of them seen only once. The sample was blood. These receptors came from a man aged 45-65 years in good health.

The genes are TRBV7-9 and TRBJ1-5, with D maybe TRBD1 (5 bases). Germline V gene sequence: CDR1 SEHNR, CDR2 FQNEAQ (reference sequence). The CDR3 is made up of 15 amino acids. The V end lost 0 bases, the J end lost 4 bases, and 10 bases lay between the germline ends. As DNA, the CDR3 is TGTGCCAGCAGCTTAGCGCTGGGGGAGAATCAGCCCCAGCATTTT. Its protein is CASSLALGENQPQHF.

The chain has TRBV4-3 and TRBJ1-1; no reliable D call. The germline gives CDR1 LGHNA, CDR2 YSLEER. The CDR3 sequence is 13 residues long. V gave up 1 base and J gave up 1 base, with 4 bases separating them. CDR3 in DNA: TGCGCCAGCAGCCAAGTCCCGAACACTGAAGCTTTCTTT. Translating gives CASSQVPNTEAFF.

A single count supports this clone. V usage is TRBV11-2 and J usage is TRBJ2-1; D ambiguous. The CDR3 has 12 residues. V was shortened by 2 bases and J by 4 bases, with 3 bases between the two germline ends. Germline V lookup: CDR1 SGHAT, CDR2 FQNNGV. The CDR3 reads CASSLRYNEQFF. The CDR3 nucleotides read TGTGCCAGCAGCTTAAGGTACAATGAGCAGTTCTTC.

V gene TRBV30 combines with J gene TRBJ1-3, with D unclear. Trimming removed 0 bases at V and 8 bases at J, with 8 bases between. CDR1 is GTSNPN and CDR2 is SVGIG in the germline V gene (reference sequence). The CDR3 loop spans 12 amino acids. CDR3 region: CAWSVGSDTIYF. CDR3 DNA sequence: TGTGCCTGGAGTGTAGGATCGGACACCATATATTTT.

The chain carries TRBV11-3 and TRBJ2-3; 8 bases align to TRBD2. CDR3 length: 15 residues. Germline V gene data show CDR1 as SGHNT and CDR2 as YENEEA. V lost 5 bases to trimming and J lost 2 bases; unmatched junction nucleotides: 6. The CDR3 here is CASSPGGGSTDTQYF. DNA for the CDR3: TGTGCCAGCAGCCCCGGGGGGGGTTCCACAGATACGCAGTATTTT.

V gene TRBV5-3 combines with J gene TRBJ1-2; the D gene is possibly TRBD1 (6 bases). TRBV5-3 has ORF status, its function being uncertain. The CDR3 contains 12 residues. The germline V and J ends were trimmed by 2 bases and 10 bases, with 12 bases remaining between them. Written as DNA, the CDR3 is TGTGCCAGAAGCTTTATACAGGGAACCTACACCTTC. Its protein product is CARSFIQGTYTF.

The CDR3 DNA reads as TGTGCCAGCAGGACGATTTTGAACACTGAAGCTTTCTTT. It codes for CASRTILNTEAFF. This rearrangement joins TRBV5-4 to TRBJ1-1, with D uncertain. V shed 5 bases and J shed 0 bases, with 8 bases lying between them. Germline CDR1 and CDR2: SGHNT and YYREEE (reference sequence). The CDR3 has 13 residues.

This clone has just one count. The gene calls are TRBV2 and TRBJ1-1; TRBD1 is a possible D gene (5 bases). Trimming removed 5 bases at V and 3 bases at J, with 10 bases between. Germline V gene data show CDR1 as SNHLY and CDR2 as FYNNEI. The CDR3 runs 13 residues. This chain's CDR3 is CASSQSRDTEAFF. The CDR3 DNA follows: TGTGCCAGCAGTCAGTCCAGGGACACTGAAGCTTTCTTT.

The chain combines TRBV19 with TRBJ2-1, with TRBD2 identical over 8 bases. V was clipped by 5 bases and J by 7 bases; unmatched bases: 16. CDR1 and CDR2 (germline): LNHDA, SQIVND (reference sequence). This CDR3 contains 17 residues. In DNA, the CDR3 is TGTGCCAGTAGTCCCGCGCCACTGCAGAGCGGGAGAAATGAGCAGTTCTTC. This translates into CASSPAPLQSGRNEQFF.

This chain uses TRBV6-5 with TRBJ2-3; D not certain. This CDR3 region has 16 residues. V lost 2 bases, J lost 5 bases, and 17 bases lay in between. Germline CDR1 reads MNHEY; CDR2 reads SVGAGI. CDR3 region: CASSYGGLGLRDTQYF. CDR3 sequence (DNA): TGTGCCAGCAGTTACGGTGGTCTGGGGTTGCGAGATACGCAGTATTTT.

This clone was counted a single time. The chain couples TRBV20-1 to TRBJ1-5, with 7 positions matching TRBD1. Losses at the gene ends were 3 bases for V and 4 bases for J; bases not matched to a gene: 6. Germline loops: CDR1 DFQATT, CDR2 SNEGSKA (reference sequence). This CDR3 is 14 amino acids long. This CDR3 is CSASSRGLNQPQHF. CDR3 in DNA: TGCAGTGCTAGTTCTAGGGGGCTTAATCAGCCCCAGCATTTT.

The rearrangement uses TRBV30 and TRBJ1-2; 10 nucleotides match TRBD1. The CDR3 spans 16 residues. Per germline, CDR1 GTSNPN and CDR2 SVGIG (reference sequence). V lost 4 bases, J lost 5 bases, and 13 bases stayed unmatched. CDR3 sequence (DNA): TGTGCCTGGACCCCACCCGGACAGGGGGGTATTTATGGCTACACCTTC. Translated, it gives CAWTPPGQGGIYGYTF.